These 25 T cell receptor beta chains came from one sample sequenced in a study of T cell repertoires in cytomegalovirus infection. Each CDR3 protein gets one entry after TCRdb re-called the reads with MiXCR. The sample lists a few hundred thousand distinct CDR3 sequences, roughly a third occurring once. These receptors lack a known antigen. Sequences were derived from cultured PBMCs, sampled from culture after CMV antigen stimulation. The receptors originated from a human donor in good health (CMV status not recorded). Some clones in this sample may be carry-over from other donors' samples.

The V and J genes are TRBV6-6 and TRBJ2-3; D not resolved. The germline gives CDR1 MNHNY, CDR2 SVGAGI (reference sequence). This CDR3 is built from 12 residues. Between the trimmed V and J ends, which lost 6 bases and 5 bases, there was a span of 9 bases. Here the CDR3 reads CASSAGRDTQYF. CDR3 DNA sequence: TGTGCCAGCAGCGCCGGAAGAGATACGCAGTATTTT.

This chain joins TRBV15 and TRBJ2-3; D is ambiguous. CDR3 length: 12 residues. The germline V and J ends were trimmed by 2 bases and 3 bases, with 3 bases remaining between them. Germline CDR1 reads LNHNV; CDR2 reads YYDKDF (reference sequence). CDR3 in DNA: TGTGCCACCAGCAGACTAACAGATACGCAGTATTTT. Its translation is CATSRLTDTQYF.

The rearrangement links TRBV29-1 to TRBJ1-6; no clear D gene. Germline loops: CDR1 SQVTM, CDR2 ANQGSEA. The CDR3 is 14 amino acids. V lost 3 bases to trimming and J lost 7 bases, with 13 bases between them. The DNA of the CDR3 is TGCAGCGTTGATAAACAGTTTGGGAATTCACCCCTCCACTTT. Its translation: CSVDKQFGNSPLHF.

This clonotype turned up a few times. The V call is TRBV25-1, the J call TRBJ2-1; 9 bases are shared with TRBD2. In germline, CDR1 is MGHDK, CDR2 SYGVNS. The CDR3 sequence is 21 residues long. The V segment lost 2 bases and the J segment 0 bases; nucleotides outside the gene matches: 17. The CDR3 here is CASSEGGGWLAGFYSYNEQFF. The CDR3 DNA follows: TGTGCCAGCAGTGAAGGGGGTGGTTGGCTAGCGGGATTCTACTCCTACAATGAGCAGTTCTTC. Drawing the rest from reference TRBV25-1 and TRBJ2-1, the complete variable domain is EADIYQTPRYLVIGTGKKITLECSQTMGHDKMYWYQQDPGMELHLIHYSYGVNSTEKGDLSSESTVSRIRTEHFPLTLESARPSHTSQYLCASSEGGGWLAGFYSYNEQFFGPGTRLTVL.

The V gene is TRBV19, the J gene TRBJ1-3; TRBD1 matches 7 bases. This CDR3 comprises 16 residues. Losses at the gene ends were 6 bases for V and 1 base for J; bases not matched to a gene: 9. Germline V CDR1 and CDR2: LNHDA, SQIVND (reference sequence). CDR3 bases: TGTGCCAGTAGGGTCCTCGGGACAGCGTCTGGAAACACCATATATTTT. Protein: CASRVLGTASGNTIYF.

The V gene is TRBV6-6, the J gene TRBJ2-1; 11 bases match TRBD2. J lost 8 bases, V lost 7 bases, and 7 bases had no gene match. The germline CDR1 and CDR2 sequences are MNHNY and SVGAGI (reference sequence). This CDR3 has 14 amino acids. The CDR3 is CASNLAGGIYEQFF. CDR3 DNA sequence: TGTGCCAGCAATCTAGCGGGAGGAATTTATGAGCAGTTCTTC.

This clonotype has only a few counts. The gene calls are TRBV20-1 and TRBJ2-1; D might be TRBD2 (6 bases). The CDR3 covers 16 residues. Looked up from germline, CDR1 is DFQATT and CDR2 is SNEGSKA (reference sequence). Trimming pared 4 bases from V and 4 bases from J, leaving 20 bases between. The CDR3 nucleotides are TGCAGTGCTAACGATCCTGGTCGGGAGAGGTACAATGAGCAGTTCTTC. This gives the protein CSANDPGRERYNEQFF.

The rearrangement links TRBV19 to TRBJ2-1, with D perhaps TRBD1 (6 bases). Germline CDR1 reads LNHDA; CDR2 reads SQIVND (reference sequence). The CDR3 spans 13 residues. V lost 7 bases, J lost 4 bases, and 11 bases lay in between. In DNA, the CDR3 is TGTGCCAGTAAGGACAGACGTTACAATGAGCAGTTCTTC. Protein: CASKDRRYNEQFF.

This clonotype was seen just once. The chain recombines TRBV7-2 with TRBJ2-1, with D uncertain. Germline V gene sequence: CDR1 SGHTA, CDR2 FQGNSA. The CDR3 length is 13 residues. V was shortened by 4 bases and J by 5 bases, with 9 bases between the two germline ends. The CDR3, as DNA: TGTGCCAGCAGCTCCAGAAGAAACAATGAGCAGTTCTTC. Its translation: CASSSRRNNEQFF.

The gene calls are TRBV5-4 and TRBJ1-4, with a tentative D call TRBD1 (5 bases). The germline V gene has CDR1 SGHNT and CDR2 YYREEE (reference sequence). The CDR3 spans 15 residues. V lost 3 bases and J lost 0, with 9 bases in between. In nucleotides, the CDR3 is TGTGCCAGCAGCTCAGACAGATCAACTAATGAAAAACTGTTTTTT. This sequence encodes CASSSDRSTNEKLFF.

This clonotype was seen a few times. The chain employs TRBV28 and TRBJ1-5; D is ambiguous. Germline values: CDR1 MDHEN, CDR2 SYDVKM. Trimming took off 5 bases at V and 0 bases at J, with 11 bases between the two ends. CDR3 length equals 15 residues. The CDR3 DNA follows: TGTGCCAGCAGTATAGGGAGAAATAGCAATCAGCCCCAGCATTTT. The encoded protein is CASSIGRNSNQPQHF.

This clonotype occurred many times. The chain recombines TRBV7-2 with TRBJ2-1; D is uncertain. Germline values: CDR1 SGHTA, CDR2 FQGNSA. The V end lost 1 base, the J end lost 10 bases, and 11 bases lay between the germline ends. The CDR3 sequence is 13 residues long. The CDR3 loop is CASSLELRDEQFF. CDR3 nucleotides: TGTGCCAGCAGCTTAGAGCTTAGAGACGAGCAGTTCTTC.

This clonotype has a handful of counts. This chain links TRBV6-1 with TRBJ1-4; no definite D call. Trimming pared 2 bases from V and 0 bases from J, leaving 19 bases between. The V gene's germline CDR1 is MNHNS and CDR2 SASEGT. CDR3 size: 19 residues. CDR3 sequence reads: CASSEFWSGDSSTNEKLFF. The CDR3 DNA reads TGTGCCAGCAGTGAATTCTGGTCTGGTGATTCTTCAACTAATGAAAAACTGTTTTTT.

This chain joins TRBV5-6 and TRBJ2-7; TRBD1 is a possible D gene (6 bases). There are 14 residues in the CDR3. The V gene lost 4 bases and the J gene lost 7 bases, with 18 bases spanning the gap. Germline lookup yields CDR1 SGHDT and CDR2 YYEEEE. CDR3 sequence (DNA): TGTGCCAGCAGCCTGGGGGCGTGGACGGGGGAGCAGTACGTC. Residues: CASSLGAWTGEQYV.

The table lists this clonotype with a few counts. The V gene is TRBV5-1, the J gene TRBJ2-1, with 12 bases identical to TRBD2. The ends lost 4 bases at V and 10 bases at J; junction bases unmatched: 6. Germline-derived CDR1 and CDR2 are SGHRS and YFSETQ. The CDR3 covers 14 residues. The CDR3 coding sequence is TGCGCCAGCAGCAGGACTAGCGGGACGTGGGAGCAGTTCTTC. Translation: CASSRTSGTWEQFF.

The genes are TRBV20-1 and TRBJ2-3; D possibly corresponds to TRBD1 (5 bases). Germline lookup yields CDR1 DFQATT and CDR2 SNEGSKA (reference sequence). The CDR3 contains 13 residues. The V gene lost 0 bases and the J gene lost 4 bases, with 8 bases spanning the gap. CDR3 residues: CSAREGHPDTQYF. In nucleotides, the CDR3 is TGCAGTGCTAGAGAGGGGCACCCAGATACGCAGTATTTT.

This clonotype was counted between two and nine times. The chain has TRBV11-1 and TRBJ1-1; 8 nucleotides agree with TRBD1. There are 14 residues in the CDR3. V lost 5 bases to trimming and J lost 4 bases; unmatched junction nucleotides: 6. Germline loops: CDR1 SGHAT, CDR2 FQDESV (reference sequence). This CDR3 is CASSVQGAGTEAFF. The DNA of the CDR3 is TGTGCCAGCAGCGTTCAGGGGGCAGGCACTGAAGCTTTCTTT.

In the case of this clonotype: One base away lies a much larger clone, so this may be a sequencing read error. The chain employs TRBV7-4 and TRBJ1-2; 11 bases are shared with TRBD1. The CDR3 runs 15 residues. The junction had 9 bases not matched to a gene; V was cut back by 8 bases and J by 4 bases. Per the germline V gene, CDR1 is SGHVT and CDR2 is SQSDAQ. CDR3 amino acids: CASCLRTGGSYGYTF. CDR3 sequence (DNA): TGTGCCAGCTGCCTACGGACAGGGGGCAGCTATGGCTACACCTTC.

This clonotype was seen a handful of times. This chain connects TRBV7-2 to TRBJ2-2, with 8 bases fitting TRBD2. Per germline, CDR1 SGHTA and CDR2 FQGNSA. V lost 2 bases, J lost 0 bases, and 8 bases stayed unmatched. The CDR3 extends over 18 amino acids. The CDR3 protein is CASSLRRTGGANTGELFF. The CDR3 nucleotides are TGTGCCAGCAGCTTAAGAAGGACGGGAGGGGCGAACACCGGGGAGCTGTTTTTT. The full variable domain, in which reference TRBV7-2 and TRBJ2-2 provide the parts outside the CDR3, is GAGVSQSPSNKVTEKGKDVELRCDPISGHTALYWYRQSLGQGLEFLIYFQGNSAPDKSGLPSDRFSAERTGGSVSTLTIQRTQQEDSAVYLCASSLRRTGGANTGELFFGEGSRLTVL.

The CDR3 nucleotides read TGTGCCAGCAGCGTAGAGGGAGGGGGTAATGAGCAGTTCTTC. Translated: CASSVEGGGNEQFF. This chain links TRBV9 with TRBJ2-1, with D maybe TRBD2 (7 bases). This CDR3 contains 14 residues. V was clipped by 0 bases and J by 7 bases, with 11 bases between them. Germline V CDR1 and CDR2: SGDLS, YYNGEE.

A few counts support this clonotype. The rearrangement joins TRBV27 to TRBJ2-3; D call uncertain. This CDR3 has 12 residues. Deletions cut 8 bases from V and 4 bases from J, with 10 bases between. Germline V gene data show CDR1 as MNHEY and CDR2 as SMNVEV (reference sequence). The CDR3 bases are TGTGCCAGCTATGGGTATTCAGATACGCAGTATTTT. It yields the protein CASYGYSDTQYF.

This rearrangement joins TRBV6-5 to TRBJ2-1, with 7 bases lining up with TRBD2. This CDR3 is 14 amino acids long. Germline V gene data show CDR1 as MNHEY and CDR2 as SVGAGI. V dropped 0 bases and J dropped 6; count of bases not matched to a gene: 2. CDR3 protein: CASSYSGTINEQFF. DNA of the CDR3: TGTGCCAGCAGTTACTCAGGGACTATCAATGAGCAGTTCTTC.

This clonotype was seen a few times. CDR3 residues: CASSRARGDSPLHF. Here the CDR3 DNA reads TGTGCCAGTAGTAGAGCTCGCGGGGATTCACCCCTCCACTTT. The rearrangement joins TRBV19 to TRBJ1-6; no firm D call. The V end lost 4 bases, the J end lost 8 bases, and 12 bases lay between the germline ends. The germline gives CDR1 LNHDA, CDR2 SQIVND (reference sequence). The CDR3 is 14 amino acids. Filled out from reference TRBV19 and TRBJ1-6, the complete variable domain reads DGGITQSPKYLFRKEGQNVTLSCEQNLNHDAMYWYRQDPGQGLRLIYYSQIVNDFQKGDIAEGYSVSREKKESFPLTVTSAQKNPTAFYLCASSRARGDSPLHFGNGTRLTVT.

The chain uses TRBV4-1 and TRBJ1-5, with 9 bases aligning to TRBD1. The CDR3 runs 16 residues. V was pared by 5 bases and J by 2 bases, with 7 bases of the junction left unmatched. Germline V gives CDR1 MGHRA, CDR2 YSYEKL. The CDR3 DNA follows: TGCGCCAGCAGCACCGAAAGGACAGGGGGCAATCAGCCCCAGCATTTT. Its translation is CASSTERTGGNQPQHF.

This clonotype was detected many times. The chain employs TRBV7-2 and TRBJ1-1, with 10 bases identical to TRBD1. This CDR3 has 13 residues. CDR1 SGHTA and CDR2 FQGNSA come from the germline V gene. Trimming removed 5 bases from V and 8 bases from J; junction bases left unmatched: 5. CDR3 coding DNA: TGTGCCAGCAGCCCGGGACAGGGGCAGGAAGCTTTCTTT. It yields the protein CASSPGQGQEAFF. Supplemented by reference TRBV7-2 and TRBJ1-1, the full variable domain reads GAGVSQSPSNKVTEKGKDVELRCDPISGHTALYWYRQSLGQGLEFLIYFQGNSAPDKSGLPSDRFSAERTGGSVSTLTIQRTQQEDSAVYLCASSPGQGQEAFFGQGTRLTVV.